Below, 26 T cell receptor beta chains from the same sample are listed, as sequenced in a study of shared clonotypes between healthy human individuals. Assay: immunoSEQ multiplex PCR; the TCRdb copy retains only in-frame clones and omits some. Of about 980,000 clones detected, more than 75% appear once; the ten largest clones hold over 1.3%. The sample consisted of memory CD4+ T cells sorted from blood. Described subset: CD45RA-negative fraction. The receptors derive from a man aged 18-30 years in good health.

In its sample, this clone was seen many times. The rearrangement links TRBV7-9 to TRBJ1-1; D gene unclear. This CDR3 spans 12 amino acids. Trimming removed 4 bases at V and 3 bases at J, with 6 bases between. Germline V gene sequence: CDR1 SEHNR, CDR2 FQNEAQ (reference sequence). In DNA, the CDR3 is TGTGCCAGCAGCTGGGATGACACTGAAGCTTTCTTT. It yields the protein CASSWDDTEAFF. The variable domain in full, completed from reference TRBV7-9 and TRBJ1-1, reads DTGVSQNPRHKITKRGQNVTFRCDPISEHNRLYWYRQTLGQGPEFLTYFQNEAQLEKSRLLSDRFSAERPKGSFSTLEIQRTEQGDSAMYLCASSWDDTEAFFGQGTRLTVV.

The chain is built from TRBV6-6 and TRBJ2-1, with 7 bases matching TRBD2. J was trimmed by 7 bases and V by 4 bases; bases with no gene match: 13. This CDR3 has 16 residues. Germline V CDR1 and CDR2: MNHNY, SVGAGI (reference sequence). The CDR3 region is CASSSQGGSGPNEQFF. As DNA, the CDR3 is TGTGCCAGCAGTTCCCAGGGCGGGAGTGGGCCAAATGAGCAGTTCTTC.

This clone came up once. The genes are TRBV7-2 and TRBJ1-4; D gene uncertain. Per the germline V gene, CDR1 is SGHTA and CDR2 is FQGNSA. The V and J ends lost 3 bases and 4 bases respectively, with 12 bases between them. This CDR3 comprises 15 residues. CDR3: CASSLMGSNNEKLFF. The DNA of the CDR3 is TGTGCCAGCAGCTTGATGGGCAGCAATAATGAAAAACTGTTTTTT.

The CDR3: CASRITPTNEKLFF. The CDR3 DNA follows: TGTGCCAGCAGGATCACTCCAACTAATGAAAAACTGTTTTTT. The chain is built from TRBV6-5 and TRBJ1-4; D gene ambiguous. The length of the CDR3 is 14 residues. CDR1 MNHEY and CDR2 SVGAGI come from the germline V gene. V lost 6 bases and J lost 0, with 8 bases in between.

The V gene is TRBV7-2, the J gene TRBJ2-1; 8 bases are a match to TRBD2. Unmatched junction bases numbered 10, after V lost 5 bases and J lost 7 bases. CDR1 SGHTA and CDR2 FQGNSA come from the germline V gene. CDR3 length equals 15 residues. DNA for the CDR3: TGTGCCAGCAGCGATCCCTGGACTAGCAGGAATGAGCAGTTCTTC. Protein product: CASSDPWTSRNEQFF.

J is TRBJ2-5 and V is TRBV2; TRBD2 might be the D (6 bases). The CDR3 loop spans 15 amino acids. Germline V lookup: CDR1 SNHLY, CDR2 FYNNEI. The V gene lost 6 bases and the J gene lost 1 base, with 15 bases spanning the gap. The CDR3 DNA reads TGTGCCAGCAGCGGGACTCTGGGGCCCCAAGAGACCCAGTACTTC. Amino acids: CASSGTLGPQETQYF.

J is TRBJ1-5 and V is TRBV5-1; D remains unclear. CDR1 is SGHRS, CDR2 YFSETQ, per germline. V was shortened by 4 bases and J by 0 bases, with 8 bases between the two germline ends. This CDR3 region has 14 residues. CDR3 protein: CASSPEDSNQPQHF. The DNA of the CDR3 is TGCGCCAGCAGCCCGGAAGATAGCAATCAGCCCCAGCATTTT.

The CDR3 spells CASSDPVRDYGYTF. The CDR3 DNA is TGTGCCAGCAGTGACCCGGTAAGGGACTATGGCTACACCTTC. The V and J genes are TRBV2 and TRBJ1-2; D gene uncertain. Per the germline V gene, CDR1 is SNHLY and CDR2 is FYNNEI. The length of the CDR3 is 14 residues. V lost 3 bases, J lost 3 bases, and 11 bases lay in between.

The gene calls are TRBV7-9 and TRBJ1-4; D unclear. V lost 5 bases and J 4 bases, leaving 11 bases between the germline ends. CDR3 length: 14 amino acids. Germline V gives CDR1 SEHNR, CDR2 FQNEAQ (reference sequence). The CDR3 DNA follows: TGTGCCAGCAGCACCCGGGCCGTTAATGAAAAACTGTTTTTT. Translating it yields CASSTRAVNEKLFF.

This chain uses TRBV9 with TRBJ2-3; 9 bases are shared with TRBD2. The germline V gene encodes CDR1 SGDLS and CDR2 YYNGEE. CDR3 size: 15 residues. V shed 5 bases and J 3 bases; nucleotides not matched to a gene: 7. The CDR3: CASSIGLALTDTQYF. The CDR3 DNA reads as TGTGCCAGCAGTATAGGACTAGCGTTAACAGATACGCAGTATTTT.

The chain is built from TRBV30 and TRBJ1-4; D is perhaps TRBD1 (6 bases). CDR1 is GTSNPN and CDR2 is SVGIG in the germline V gene (reference sequence). V lost 3 bases to trimming and J lost 5 bases, with 16 bases between them. CDR3 length equals 15 residues. This chain's CDR3 is CAWSVKQGGNEKLFF. CDR3 DNA: TGTGCCTGGAGCGTTAAACAGGGTGGGAATGAAAAACTGTTTTTT.

The chain links TRBV12-5 to TRBJ1-6; D is unclear. Germline V gene data show CDR1 as LGHNT and CDR2 as FRNRAP. Trimming took off 6 bases at V and 6 bases at J, with 18 bases between the two ends. The CDR3 has 16 amino acids. CDR3: CASGPPGANLNSPLHF. DNA of the CDR3: TGTGCTAGTGGCCCCCCGGGCGCCAACCTTAATTCACCCCTCCACTTT. Complete variable domain (other parts from reference TRBV12-5 and TRBJ1-6): DARVTQTPRHKVTEMGQEVTMRCQPILGHNTVFWYRQTMMQGLELLAYFRNRAPLDDSGMPKDRFSAEMPDATLATLKIQPSEPRDSAVYFCASGPPGANLNSPLHFGNGTRLTVT.

This sequence joins TRBV27 and TRBJ1-6, with D perhaps matching TRBD1 (5 bases). V was clipped by 6 bases and J by 0 bases, with 15 bases between them. The CDR3 contains 17 residues. CDR1 and CDR2 (germline): MNHEY, SMNVEV (reference sequence). The CDR3 sequence is CASRPGTQGSYNSPLHF. The CDR3 DNA is TGTGCCAGCAGGCCGGGGACCCAAGGCTCCTATAATTCACCCCTCCACTTT.

This chain links TRBV28 with TRBJ1-1; D gene uncertain. Trimming took 8 bases from V and 5 from J, leaving 12 bases between them. The CDR3 consists of 12 residues. The germline CDR1 and CDR2 sequences are MDHEN and SYDVKM. The CDR3 DNA follows: TGTGCCAGCTACGCGGACCAGACTGAAGCTTTCTTT. This sequence encodes CASYADQTEAFF. Drawing the rest from reference TRBV28 and TRBJ1-1, the complete variable domain is DVKVTQSSRYLVKRTGEKVFLECVQDMDHENMFWYRQDPGLGLRLIYFSYDVKMKEKGDIPEGYSVSREKKERFSLILESASTNQTSMYLCASYADQTEAFFGQGTRLTVV.

About this clone itself: The junction does not match germline at one end; this may be a read error. The chain carries TRBV5-1 and TRBJ2-6; D perhaps matches TRBD1 (6 bases). Per germline, CDR1 SGHRS and CDR2 YFSETQ. The CDR3 runs to 15 residues. The CDR3, as DNA: TGCGCCAGCACCTTGGGGGACATCGGGGCCAACGTCCTGACTTTC. It translates to CASTLGDIGANVLTF.

The V call is TRBV6-1, the J call TRBJ2-7; no clear D. The CDR3 is made up of 12 amino acids. Trimming left V 5 bases short and J 0 bases short, with 5 bases between. From germline, CDR1 is MNHNS and CDR2 SASEGT. The CDR3 nucleotides are TGTGCCAGCAGTAAAGGCTCCTACGAGCAGTACTTC. Protein product: CASSKGSYEQYF.

This chain uses TRBV10-1 with TRBJ2-7, with 10 positions matching TRBD1. This CDR3 has 15 residues. The germline gives CDR1 WNHNN, CDR2 SYGVQD (reference sequence). The trim removed 6 bases at V and 2 bases at J, leaving 7 bases unmatched. The CDR3 sequence: CASSKGDRGPYEQYF. The CDR3 DNA reads TGCGCCAGCAGCAAGGGGGACAGGGGTCCCTACGAGCAGTACTTC.

In this sample, this clone turned up a few times. Additional DNA sequences in this sample encode the identical CDR3. The chain recombines TRBV15 with TRBJ2-5, with D tentatively TRBD1 or TRBD2 (5 bases each). CDR3 length equals 15 residues. Trimming left V 0 bases short and J 1 base short, with 9 bases between. The germline V gene encodes CDR1 LNHNV and CDR2 YYDKDF (reference sequence). CDR3 sequence reads: CATSRDPGPQETQYF. The DNA of the CDR3 is TGTGCCACCAGCAGAGATCCGGGGCCCCAAGAGACCCAGTACTTC.

V is TRBV19 and J is TRBJ1-2; D is ambiguous. Trimming left V 3 bases short and J 8 bases short, with 16 bases between. CDR1 is LNHDA and CDR2 is SQIVND in the germline V gene (reference sequence). The CDR3 runs to 14 residues. CDR3 amino acids: CASSIEGITGGYTF. Written as DNA, the CDR3 is TGTGCCAGTAGTATCGAAGGGATAACGGGAGGCTACACCTTC.

This sequence joins TRBV10-2 and TRBJ2-5; D may correspond to TRBD1 or TRBD2 (6 bases each). V was trimmed by 2 bases and J by 5 bases, leaving 15 bases between them. In germline, CDR1 is WSHSY, CDR2 SAAADI. The CDR3 runs to 15 residues. The CDR3 reads CASSEIPGAGETQYF. The CDR3 DNA follows: TGCGCCAGCAGTGAGATTCCGGGGGCTGGGGAGACCCAGTACTTC.

This clone has more than one count but fewer than ten. This sequence joins TRBV7-9 and TRBJ2-3; D is perhaps TRBD1 (6 bases). This CDR3 has 15 residues. With 6 bases removed from V and 5 bases from J, the gap between germline ends came to 18 bases. From germline, CDR1 is SEHNR and CDR2 FQNEAQ (reference sequence). CDR3 nucleotides: TGTGCCAGCAGTCCACAGGGTAACTACAGAGATACGCAGTATTTT. Its translation is CASSPQGNYRDTQYF.

The CDR3 loop is CASSPEVNSGNTIYF. In DNA form, the CDR3 reads TGTGCCAGCAGTCCCGAGGTTAACTCTGGAAACACCATATATTTT. The chain has TRBV2 and TRBJ1-3; D call uncertain. This CDR3 comprises 15 residues. V shed 5 bases and J shed 0 bases, with 11 bases lying between them. Germline values: CDR1 SNHLY, CDR2 FYNNEI.

This chain links TRBV6-6 with TRBJ2-6; 7 bases agree with TRBD1. This CDR3 is built from 15 residues. CDR1 MNHNY and CDR2 SVGAGI come from the germline V gene (reference sequence). Trimming took 6 bases from V and 1 from J; bases not matched to a gene: 3. Here the CDR3 DNA reads TGTGCCAGCAGCCGGGACAGATCTGGGGCCAACGTCCTGACTTTC. Amino acid sequence: CASSRDRSGANVLTF.

This rearrangement joins TRBV6-5 to TRBJ1-4; D gene ambiguous. This CDR3 has 15 amino acids. Between the trimmed V and J ends, which lost 2 bases and 0 bases, there was a span of 7 bases. The V gene's germline CDR1 is MNHEY and CDR2 SVGAGI. The CDR3 nucleotides are TGTGCCAGCAGTTACGCGTTTGCAACTAATGAAAAACTGTTTTTT. The encoded protein is CASSYAFATNEKLFF.

The V call is TRBV30, the J call TRBJ1-2; D possibly corresponds to TRBD1 (6 bases). The ends were cut back, 1 base at V and 0 bases at J, with 33 bases in the middle. The CDR3 is 22 amino acids. Germline lookup yields CDR1 GTSNPN and CDR2 SVGIG (reference sequence). The CDR3 sequence is CAWSARRAGQGPGLRANYGYTF. CDR3 in DNA: TGTGCCTGGAGTGCAAGGAGGGCGGGGCAGGGGCCAGGGCTACGAGCTAACTATGGCTACACCTTC.

The chain combines TRBV5-1 with TRBJ1-5, with D possibly being TRBD1 (5 bases). Trimming removed 5 bases at V and 4 bases at J, with 13 bases between. This CDR3 is built from 14 residues. CDR1 and CDR2 (germline): SGHRS, YFSETQ. The CDR3 reads CASRAGGENQPQHF. For the CDR3, the DNA is TGCGCCAGCAGGGCCGGGGGTGAGAATCAGCCCCAGCATTTT.